This TCR beta chain comes out of a study of OX40 agonist ivuxolimab in advanced cancers. Turning to the study itself: Prior checkpoint blockade (anti-PD-1, anti-PD-L1 or anti-CTLA-4) was permitted; around 39% had it.

Measured with immunoSEQ multiplex PCR; TCRdb has only the in-frame clones, and not every one. The sample consists of about 82,000 clones, more than 80% of them appearing once. Here the sequenced sample was CD4+ or CD8+ T cells sorted from blood, taken in a trial of the OX40 agonist ivuxolimab. The TCR comes from an adult with an advanced solid tumor such as melanoma, head and neck, liver or kidney cancer.

The CDR3 DNA follows: TGTGCCAGCAGTGAAGCTCGGCTCAATGAGCAGTTCTTC. Residues: CASSEARLNEQFF. The chain is built from TRBV2 and TRBJ2-1; D uncertain. The V end was cut by 0 bases, the J end by 6 bases, with 6 bases between. CDR1 and CDR2 from the germline V gene are SNHLY and FYNNEI. There are 13 residues in the CDR3.